This T cell receptor (beta chain) was documented in a study of blood T cells in healthy people across ages. Primed by a sample-barcoded 5' primer and a J-beta primer mix, a second PCR proceeded for 7 to 11 cycles. A tag from a template-switch adaptor with 12 random nucleotides marked each cDNA molecule. TCRdb fed the 5' RACE reads into MiXCR, producing one record per CDR3 protein. Of over 950,000 distinct CDR3 sequences listed, approximately 38% are singletons. J gave up 2 bases and V 5 bases, and 9 bases lay outside the gene matches. This CDR3 comprises 17 residues. This TCR was sampled from a man between 18 and 35 years old in good health. The V call is TRBV12-3 or TRBV12-4, the J call TRBJ2-1; 10 nucleotides agree with TRBD2. Sequenced: blood. DNA for the CDR3: TGTGCCAGCAGTCACCCAGTTGGGACTAGCGCCTACAATGAGCAGTTCTTC. This translates into CASSHPVGTSAYNEQFF.